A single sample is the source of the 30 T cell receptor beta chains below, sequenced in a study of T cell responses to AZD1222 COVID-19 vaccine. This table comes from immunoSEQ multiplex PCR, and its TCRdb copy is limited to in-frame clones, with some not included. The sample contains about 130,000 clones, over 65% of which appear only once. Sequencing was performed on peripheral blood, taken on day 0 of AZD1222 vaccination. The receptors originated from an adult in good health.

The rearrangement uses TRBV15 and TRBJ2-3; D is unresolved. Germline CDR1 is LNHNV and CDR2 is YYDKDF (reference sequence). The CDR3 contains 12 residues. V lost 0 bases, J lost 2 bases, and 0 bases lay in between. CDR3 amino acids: CATSRDTDTQYF. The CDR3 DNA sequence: TGTGCCACCAGCAGAGACACAGATACGCAGTATTTT.

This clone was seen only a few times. The CDR3 loop is CASSQVVGGTEAFF. The CDR3 nucleotides are TGTGCCAGCAGCCAGGTCGTCGGGGGGACTGAAGCTTTCTTT. The V gene is TRBV14, the J gene TRBJ1-1, with D possibly matching TRBD1 (5 bases). V lost 3 bases and J lost 5, with 13 bases in between. Per the germline V gene, CDR1 is SGHDN and CDR2 is FVKESK. The CDR3 is 14 residues long.

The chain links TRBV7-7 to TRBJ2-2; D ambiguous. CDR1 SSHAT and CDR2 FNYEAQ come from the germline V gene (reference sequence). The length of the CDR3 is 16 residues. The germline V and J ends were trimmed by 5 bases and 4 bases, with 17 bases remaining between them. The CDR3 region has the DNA TGTGCCAGCAGCCGACCTACCCAGACGGGCACCGGGGAGCTGTTTTTT. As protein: CASSRPTQTGTGELFF.

In DNA, the CDR3 is TGCGCCAGCAGCACCGGGACCTTGGGAAATCAGCCCCAGCATTTT. This sequence encodes CASSTGTLGNQPQHF. The genes are TRBV5-1 and TRBJ1-5, with a weak D call TRBD1 (5 bases). V was pared by 4 bases and J by 4 bases, with 15 bases between. CDR3 length: 15 amino acids. Germline-derived CDR1 and CDR2 are SGHRS and YFSETQ. Looking up the rest from reference TRBV5-1 and TRBJ1-5 gives the full variable domain: KAGVTQTPRYLIKTRGQQVTLSCSPISGHRSVSWYQQTPGQGLQFLFEYFSETQRNKGNFPGRFSGRQFSNSRSEMNVSTLELGDSALYLCASSTGTLGNQPQHFGDGTRLSIL.

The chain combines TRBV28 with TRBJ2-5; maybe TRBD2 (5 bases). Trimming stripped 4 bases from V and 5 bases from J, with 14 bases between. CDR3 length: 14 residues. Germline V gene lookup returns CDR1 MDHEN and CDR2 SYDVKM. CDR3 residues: CASSSLLTGETQYF. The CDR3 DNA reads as TGTGCCAGCAGTTCCCTATTAACGGGGGAGACCCAGTACTTC.

The CDR3 loop reads CASNSKQGDTQYF. CDR3 nucleotides: TGTGCCAGCAACTCAAAACAGGGAGATACGCAGTATTTT. The chain carries TRBV3-1 (or the pseudogene TRBV3-2) and TRBJ2-3, with D possibly TRBD1 on 6 matching bases. V lost 7 bases to trimming and J lost 5 bases, with 13 bases between them. The CDR3 is 13 amino acids. Germline loops: CDR1 LGHDT, CDR2 YNNKEL (reference sequence).

This CDR3 reads CASSLDATGGNTEAFF. The CDR3 DNA reads TGCGCCAGCAGCTTGGATGCGACAGGGGGGAACACTGAAGCTTTCTTT. The chain couples TRBV5-1 to TRBJ1-1; 9 bases match TRBD1. V gave up 0 bases and J gave up 1 base; unmatched junction bases: 4. CDR1 SGHRS and CDR2 YFSETQ come from the germline V gene. The CDR3 has 16 amino acids. The variable domain in full, with the rest retrieved from reference TRBV5-1 and TRBJ1-1, is KAGVTQTPRYLIKTRGQQVTLSCSPISGHRSVSWYQQTPGQGLQFLFEYFSETQRNKGNFPGRFSGRQFSNSRSEMNVSTLELGDSALYLCASSLDATGGNTEAFFGQGTRLTVV.

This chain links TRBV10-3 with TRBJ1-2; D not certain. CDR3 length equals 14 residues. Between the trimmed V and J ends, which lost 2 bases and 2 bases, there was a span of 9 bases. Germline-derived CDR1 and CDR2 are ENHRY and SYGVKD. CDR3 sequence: CAISEDRFNYGYTF. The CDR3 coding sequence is TGTGCCATCAGTGAGGACCGATTCAACTATGGCTACACCTTC.

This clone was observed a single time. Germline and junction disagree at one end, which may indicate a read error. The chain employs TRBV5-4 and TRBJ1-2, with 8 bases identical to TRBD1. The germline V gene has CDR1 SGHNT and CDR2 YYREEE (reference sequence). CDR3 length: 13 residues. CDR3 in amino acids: CASSLDRVYGYTF. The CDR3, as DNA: TGTGCCAGCAGTTTGGACAGGGTCTATGGCTACACCTTC.

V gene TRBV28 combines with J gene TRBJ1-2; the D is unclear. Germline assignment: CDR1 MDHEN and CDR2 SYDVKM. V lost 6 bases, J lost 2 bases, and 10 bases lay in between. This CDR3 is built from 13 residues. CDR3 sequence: CASSRHENYGYTF. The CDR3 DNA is TGTGCCAGCAGCCGGCATGAGAACTATGGCTACACCTTC.

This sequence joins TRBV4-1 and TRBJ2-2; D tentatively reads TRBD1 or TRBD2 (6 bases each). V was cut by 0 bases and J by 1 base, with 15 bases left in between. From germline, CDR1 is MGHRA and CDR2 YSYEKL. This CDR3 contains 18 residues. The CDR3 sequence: CASSQDPWAGQNTGELFF. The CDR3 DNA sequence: TGCGCCAGCAGCCAAGATCCCTGGGCGGGACAGAACACCGGGGAGCTGTTTTTT.

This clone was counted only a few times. CDR3 residues: CASSGRQGVLNTEAFF. For the CDR3, the DNA is TGTGCCAGTAGTGGCCGACAGGGGGTTTTGAACACTGAAGCTTTCTTT. The genes are TRBV19 and TRBJ1-1; TRBD1 matches at 9 bases. The germline gives CDR1 LNHDA, CDR2 SQIVND (reference sequence). Germline trimming cut 5 bases from V and 0 bases from J; bases unmatched to any gene: 7. The CDR3 sequence is 16 residues long.

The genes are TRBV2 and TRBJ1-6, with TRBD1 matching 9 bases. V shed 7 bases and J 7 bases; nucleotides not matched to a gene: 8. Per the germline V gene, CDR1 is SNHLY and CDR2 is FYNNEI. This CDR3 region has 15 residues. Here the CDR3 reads CASNREGTGNSPLHF. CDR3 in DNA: TGTGCCAGCAACCGCGAAGGGACAGGGAATTCACCCCTCCACTTT.

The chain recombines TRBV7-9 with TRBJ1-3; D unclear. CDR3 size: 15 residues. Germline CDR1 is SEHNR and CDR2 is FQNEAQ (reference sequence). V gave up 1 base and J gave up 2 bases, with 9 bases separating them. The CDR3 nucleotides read TGTGCCAGCAGCTTAGGGCATTTGGCTGGAAACACCATATATTTT. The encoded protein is CASSLGHLAGNTIYF.

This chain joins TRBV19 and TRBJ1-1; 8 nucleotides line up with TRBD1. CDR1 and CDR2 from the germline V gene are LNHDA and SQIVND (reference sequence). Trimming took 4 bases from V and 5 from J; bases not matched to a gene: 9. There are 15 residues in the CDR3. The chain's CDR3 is CASSTIQTGETEAFF. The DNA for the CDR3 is TGTGCCAGTAGTACTATCCAGACAGGGGAAACTGAAGCTTTCTTT.

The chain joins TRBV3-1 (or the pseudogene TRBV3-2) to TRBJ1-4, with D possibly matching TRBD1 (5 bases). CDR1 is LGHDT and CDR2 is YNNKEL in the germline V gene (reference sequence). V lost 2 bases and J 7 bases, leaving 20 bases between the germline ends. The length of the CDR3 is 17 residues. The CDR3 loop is CASSQSKGQLRSEKLFF. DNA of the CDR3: TGTGCCAGCAGCCAAAGTAAGGGGCAGTTGCGGAGTGAAAAACTGTTTTTT.

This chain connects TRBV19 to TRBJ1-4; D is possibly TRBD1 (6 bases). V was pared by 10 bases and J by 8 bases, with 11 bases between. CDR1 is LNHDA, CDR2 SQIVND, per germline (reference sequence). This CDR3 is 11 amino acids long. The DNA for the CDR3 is TGTGCCACCGCAGGGGCCGAAAAACTGTTTTTT. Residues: CATAGAEKLFF.

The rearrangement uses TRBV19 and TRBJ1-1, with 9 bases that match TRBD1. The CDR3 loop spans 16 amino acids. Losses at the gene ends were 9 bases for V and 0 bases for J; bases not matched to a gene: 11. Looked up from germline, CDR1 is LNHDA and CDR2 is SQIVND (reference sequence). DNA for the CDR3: TGTGCCAGCGGGACAGGGAATACTTACTTGAACACTGAAGCTTTCTTT. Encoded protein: CASGTGNTYLNTEAFF.

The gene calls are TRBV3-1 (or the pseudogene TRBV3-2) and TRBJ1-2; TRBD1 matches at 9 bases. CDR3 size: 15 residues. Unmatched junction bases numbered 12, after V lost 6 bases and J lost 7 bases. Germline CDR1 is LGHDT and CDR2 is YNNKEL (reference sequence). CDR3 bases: TGTGCCAGCAGGACTTTGGGACAGGGACCGCCTGGCTACACCTTC. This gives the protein CASRTLGQGPPGYTF.

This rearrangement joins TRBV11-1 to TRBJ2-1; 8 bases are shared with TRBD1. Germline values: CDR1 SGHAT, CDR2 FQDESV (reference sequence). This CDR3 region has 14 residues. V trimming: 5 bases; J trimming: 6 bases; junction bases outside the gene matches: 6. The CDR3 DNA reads TGTGCCAGCAGCCCCACCGGGACAGGCAATGAGCAGTTCTTC. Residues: CASSPTGTGNEQFF.

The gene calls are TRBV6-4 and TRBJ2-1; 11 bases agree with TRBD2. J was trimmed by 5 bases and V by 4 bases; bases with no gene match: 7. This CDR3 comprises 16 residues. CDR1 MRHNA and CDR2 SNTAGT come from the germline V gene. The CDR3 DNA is TGTGCCAGCAGTGTCCTAGCGGGGGGACGGAACAATGAGCAGTTCTTC. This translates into CASSVLAGGRNNEQFF.

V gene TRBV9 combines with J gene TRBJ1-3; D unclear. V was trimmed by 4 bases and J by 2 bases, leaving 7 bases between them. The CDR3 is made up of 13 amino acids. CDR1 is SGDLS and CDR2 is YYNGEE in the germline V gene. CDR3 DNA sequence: TGTGCCAGCAGCCCAGATGCTGGAAACACCATATATTTT. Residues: CASSPDAGNTIYF.

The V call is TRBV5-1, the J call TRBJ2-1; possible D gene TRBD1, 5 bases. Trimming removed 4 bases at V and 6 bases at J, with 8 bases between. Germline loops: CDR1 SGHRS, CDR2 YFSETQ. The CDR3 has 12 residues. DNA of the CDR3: TGCGCCAGCAGCCTGACAGTCAATGAGCAGTTCTTC. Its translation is CASSLTVNEQFF. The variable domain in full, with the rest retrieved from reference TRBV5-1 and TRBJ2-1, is KAGVTQTPRYLIKTRGQQVTLSCSPISGHRSVSWYQQTPGQGLQFLFEYFSETQRNKGNFPGRFSGRQFSNSRSEMNVSTLELGDSALYLCASSLTVNEQFFGPGTRLTVL.

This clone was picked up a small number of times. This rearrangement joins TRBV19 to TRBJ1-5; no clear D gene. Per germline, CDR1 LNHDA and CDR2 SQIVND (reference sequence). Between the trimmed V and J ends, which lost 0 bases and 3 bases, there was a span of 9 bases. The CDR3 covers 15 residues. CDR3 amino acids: CASSIETGDNQPQHF. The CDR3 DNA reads TGTGCCAGTAGTATAGAAACGGGCGACAATCAGCCCCAGCATTTT. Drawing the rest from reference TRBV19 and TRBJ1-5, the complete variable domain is DGGITQSPKYLFRKEGQNVTLSCEQNLNHDAMYWYRQDPGQGLRLIYYSQIVNDFQKGDIAEGYSVSREKKESFPLTVTSAQKNPTAFYLCASSIETGDNQPQHFGDGTRLSIL.

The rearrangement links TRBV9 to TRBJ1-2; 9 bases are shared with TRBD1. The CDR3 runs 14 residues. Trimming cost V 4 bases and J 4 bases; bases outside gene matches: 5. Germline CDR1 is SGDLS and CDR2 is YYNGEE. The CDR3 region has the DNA TGTGCCAGCAGCTCTGAGACAGGGGGCTATGGCTACACCTTC. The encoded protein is CASSSETGGYGYTF.

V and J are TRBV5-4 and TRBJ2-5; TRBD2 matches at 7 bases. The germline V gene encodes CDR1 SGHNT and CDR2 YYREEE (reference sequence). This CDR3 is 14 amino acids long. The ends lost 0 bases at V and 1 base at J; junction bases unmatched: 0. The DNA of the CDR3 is TGTGCCAGCAGCTTGGGGGGGGGCCAAGAGACCCAGTACTTC. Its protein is CASSLGGGQETQYF.

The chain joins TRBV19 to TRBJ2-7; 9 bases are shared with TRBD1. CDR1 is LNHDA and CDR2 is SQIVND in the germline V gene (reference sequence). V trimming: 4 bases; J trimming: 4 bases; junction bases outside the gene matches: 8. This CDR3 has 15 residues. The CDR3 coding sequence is TGTGCCAGTAGTAGGACTCGGGGACAGGGTTACGAGCAGTACTTC. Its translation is CASSRTRGQGYEQYF.

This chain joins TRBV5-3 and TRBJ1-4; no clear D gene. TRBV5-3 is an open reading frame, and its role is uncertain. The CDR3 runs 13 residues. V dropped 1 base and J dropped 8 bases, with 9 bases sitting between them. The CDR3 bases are TGTGCCAGAAGCTTGCAAGGTTTCGAAAAACTGTTTTTT. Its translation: CARSLQGFEKLFF.

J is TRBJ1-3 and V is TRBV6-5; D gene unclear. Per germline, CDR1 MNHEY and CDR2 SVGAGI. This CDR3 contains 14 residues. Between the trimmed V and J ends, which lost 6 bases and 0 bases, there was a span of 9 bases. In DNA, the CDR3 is TGTGCCAGCAGGCCAATGAGCTCTGGAAACACCATATATTTT. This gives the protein CASRPMSSGNTIYF.

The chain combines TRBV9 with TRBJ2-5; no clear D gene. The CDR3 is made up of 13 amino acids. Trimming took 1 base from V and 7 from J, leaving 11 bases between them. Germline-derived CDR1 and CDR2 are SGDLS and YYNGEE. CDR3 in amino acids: CASSVNLMGTQYF. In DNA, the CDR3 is TGTGCCAGCAGCGTAAATCTCATGGGGACCCAGTACTTC.